This passage covers 9 T cell receptor beta chains from one sample sequenced in a study of blood T cell repertoires in COVID-19. Produced via immunoSEQ multiplex PCR; TCRdb's table is partial and in-frame only. The sample shows 60,000 to 80,000 clones, 70% to 90% of them seen only once. Sequenced: peripheral blood. The receptors were gathered from a man aged 50 or older with acute or convalescent COVID-19.

The V call is TRBV5-4, the J call TRBJ2-2; 8 nucleotides agree with TRBD1. This CDR3 comprises 15 residues. Trimming cost V 4 bases and J 5 bases; bases outside gene matches: 7. CDR1 and CDR2 from the germline V gene are SGHNT and YYREEE (reference sequence). CDR3 in amino acids: CASSPDRGWTGELFF. The CDR3 nucleotides read TGTGCCAGCAGCCCTGACAGGGGTTGGACCGGGGAGCTGTTTTTT. Full variable domain (remainder filled in from reference TRBV5-4 and TRBJ2-2): ETGVTQSPTHLIKTRGQQVTLRCSSQSGHNTVSWYQQALGQGPQFIFQYYREEENGRGNFPPRFSGLQFPNYSSELNVNALELDDSALYLCASSPDRGWTGELFFGEGSRLTVL.

The rearrangement uses TRBV2 and TRBJ2-7; TRBD1 might be the D (5 bases). From germline, CDR1 is SNHLY and CDR2 FYNNEI. V lost 8 bases to trimming and J lost 5 bases, with 13 bases between them. This CDR3 comprises 12 residues. The CDR3 DNA sequence: TGTGCCAGCTCTTCCCAGGGCAACGAGCAGTACGTC. Its protein product is CASSSQGNEQYV.

The V and J genes are TRBV19 and TRBJ1-1, with TRBD1 matching 9 bases. Per germline, CDR1 LNHDA and CDR2 SQIVND (reference sequence). CDR3 length equals 16 residues. V trimming: 5 bases; J trimming: 4 bases; junction bases outside the gene matches: 11. The CDR3 region is CASSLQTGGIVTEAFF. Here the CDR3 DNA reads TGTGCCAGTAGTCTCCAGACAGGGGGGATAGTCACTGAAGCTTTCTTT. Full variable domain (remainder filled in from reference TRBV19 and TRBJ1-1): DGGITQSPKYLFRKEGQNVTLSCEQNLNHDAMYWYRQDPGQGLRLIYYSQIVNDFQKGDIAEGYSVSREKKESFPLTVTSAQKNPTAFYLCASSLQTGGIVTEAFFGQGTRLTVV.

The chain employs TRBV7-9 and TRBJ2-7; 7 positions match TRBD1. The CDR3 length is 13 residues. CDR1 is SEHNR and CDR2 is FQNEAQ in the germline V gene (reference sequence). Trimming cost V 5 bases and J 3 bases; bases outside gene matches: 4. This chain's CDR3 is CASSAGQDYEQYF. The CDR3 nucleotides are TGTGCCAGCAGCGCCGGACAGGACTACGAGCAGTACTTC.

This chain links TRBV13 with TRBJ2-3, with TRBD2 matching over 11 bases. The CDR3 consists of 16 residues. The trim removed 0 bases at V and 1 base at J, leaving 0 bases unmatched. Germline CDR1 is PRHDT and CDR2 is FYEKMQ (reference sequence). DNA for the CDR3: TGTGCCAGCAGCTTAGGGACTAGCGGGGGCACAGATACGCAGTATTTT. Residues: CASSLGTSGGTDTQYF.

The gene calls are TRBV2 and TRBJ2-5; D might be TRBD1 (6 bases). The CDR3 has 14 residues. Germline-derived CDR1 and CDR2 are SNHLY and FYNNEI. The V gene lost 6 bases and the J gene lost 0 bases, with 11 bases spanning the gap. The CDR3 DNA is TGTGCCAGCAGGGGAACAGGGTACCAAGAGACCCAGTACTTC. It codes for CASRGTGYQETQYF.

The chain carries TRBV27 and TRBJ1-1, with a weak D call TRBD1 (5 bases). Germline CDR1 is MNHEY and CDR2 is SMNVEV (reference sequence). V lost 7 bases and J 0 bases, leaving 9 bases between the germline ends. The CDR3 length is 13 residues. CDR3 coding DNA: TGTGCCAGCAAGGACAATTTGAACACTGAAGCTTTCTTT. Encoded protein: CASKDNLNTEAFF.

The rearrangement uses TRBV5-4 and TRBJ2-1, with TRBD2 identical over 8 bases. Germline loops: CDR1 SGHNT, CDR2 YYREEE (reference sequence). CDR3 size: 15 residues. The V gene end was trimmed by 2 bases and the J gene end by 6 bases; junction bases not matched to a gene: 7. CDR3 coding DNA: TGTGCCAGCAGCTTTTCGACTAGCGCAACCAATGAGCAGTTCTTC. It codes for CASSFSTSATNEQFF.

V gene TRBV28 combines with J gene TRBJ1-5, with D unclear. The CDR3 runs 15 residues. Trimming removed 5 bases at V and 0 bases at J, with 11 bases between. In germline, CDR1 is MDHEN, CDR2 SYDVKM. The CDR3 is CASSETTDSNQPQHF. The CDR3, as DNA: TGTGCCAGCAGTGAAACTACTGATAGCAATCAGCCCCAGCATTTT.